A single sample gave rise to the 23 T cell receptor beta chains below, sequenced in a study of T-cell reconstitution after alpha-beta-depleted transplantation in children. Unique molecular identifiers were used to barcode this TCRbeta library. One entry per CDR3 protein results from TCRdb running MiXCR on the PCR reads. The table includes about 980,000 distinct CDR3 sequences, roughly 29% detected once. Specimen: PBMCs, mostly from graft donor cells, collected 360 days after TCRalphabeta/CD19-depleted stem cell transplant. Source of these receptors: a boy younger than two who had a stem cell transplant for SCID, so the T cells may come from the graft donor.

This clonotype was picked up a small number of times. The chain uses TRBV7-2 and TRBJ2-1; 9 nucleotides align to TRBD1. This CDR3 contains 17 residues. Germline CDR1 is SGHTA and CDR2 is FQGNSA. V lost 5 bases to trimming and J lost 1 base; unmatched junction nucleotides: 9. CDR3 protein: CASSLPAGTGSYNEQFF. The CDR3 DNA follows: TGTGCCAGCAGCCTACCTGCCGGGACAGGGTCCTACAATGAGCAGTTCTTC. Variable domain in full (rest from reference TRBV7-2 and TRBJ2-1): GAGVSQSPSNKVTEKGKDVELRCDPISGHTALYWYRQSLGQGLEFLIYFQGNSAPDKSGLPSDRFSAERTGGSVSTLTIQRTQQEDSAVYLCASSLPAGTGSYNEQFFGPGTRLTVL.

This clonotype has only a few counts. The chain employs TRBV4-1 and TRBJ2-7; a possible D gene is TRBD1 (7 bases). The germline V and J ends were trimmed by 5 bases and 7 bases, with 24 bases remaining between them. The germline V gene encodes CDR1 MGHRA and CDR2 YSYEKL. CDR3 length equals 16 residues. DNA of the CDR3: TGCGCCAGCAGCAGAACAAGGCGGGACAGACTACGAGAGCAGTACTTC. Encoded protein: CASSRTRRDRLREQYF.

Here the CDR3 reads CASSPRLTGSDTQYF. The CDR3 DNA follows: TGTGCCAGCTCACCACGATTGACAGGGAGTGATACGCAGTATTTT. The chain has TRBV18 and TRBJ2-3, with 7 positions matching TRBD1. This CDR3 has 15 amino acids. Germline loops: CDR1 KGHSH, CDR2 LQKENI. Unmatched junction bases numbered 7, after V lost 1 base and J lost 6 bases.

In its sample, this clonotype was seen a few times. This sequence joins TRBV7-2 and TRBJ2-1; 10 positions match TRBD2. Trimming at V came to 2 bases and at J to 4 bases, leaving 11 bases not matched to a gene. Germline CDR1 is SGHTA and CDR2 is FQGNSA. CDR3 length: 18 amino acids. The CDR3 region has the DNA TGTGCCAGCAGCTTACGGCTAGCGGGGGCCTCAGGATACAATGAGCAGTTCTTC. It specifies CASSLRLAGASGYNEQFF.

In DNA form, the CDR3 reads TGTGCCAGCAGCTTAGGACAGGTACACCAAGAGACCCAGTACTTC. Translated: CASSLGQVHQETQYF. The chain uses TRBV7-9 and TRBJ2-5; D perhaps matches TRBD1 (6 bases). This CDR3 contains 15 residues. Trimming shortened V by 1 base and J by 0 bases, and 9 bases separated the two germline ends. The germline gives CDR1 SEHNR, CDR2 FQNEAQ (reference sequence).

The genes are TRBV20-1 and TRBJ1-1; D might be TRBD1 (6 bases). The CDR3 is made up of 15 amino acids. Trimming took off 1 base at V and 2 bases at J, with 14 bases between the two ends. The germline V gene encodes CDR1 DFQATT and CDR2 SNEGSKA (reference sequence). The CDR3 loop reads CSARGWGRGNTEAFF. CDR3 bases: TGCAGTGCTAGAGGATGGGGGCGAGGTAACACTGAAGCTTTCTTT.

The chain couples TRBV20-1 to TRBJ1-1; tentative D call: TRBD1 (6 bases). The CDR3 has 14 amino acids. Trimming removed 0 bases from V and 3 bases from J, with 11 bases in between. Germline V gives CDR1 DFQATT, CDR2 SNEGSKA (reference sequence). DNA for the CDR3: TGCAGTGCTAGAGATCGGGGGCGTGACACTGAAGCTTTCTTT. It codes for CSARDRGRDTEAFF.

The V call is TRBV20-1, the J call TRBJ1-1; TRBD1 matches at 7 bases. This CDR3 has 16 amino acids. Trimming cost V 3 bases and J 1 base; bases outside gene matches: 11. The germline CDR1 and CDR2 sequences are DFQATT and SNEGSKA (reference sequence). CDR3 sequence reads: CSASPKTGVRNTEAFF. CDR3 in DNA: TGCAGTGCTAGCCCCAAAACAGGGGTTCGGAACACTGAAGCTTTCTTT.

This clonotype was seen only a few times. This chain links TRBV27 with TRBJ1-1; D ambiguous. Per germline, CDR1 MNHEY and CDR2 SMNVEV (reference sequence). Trimming shortened V by 6 bases and J by 0 bases, and 11 bases separated the two germline ends. This CDR3 contains 14 residues. The CDR3 is CASRRSVMNTEAFF. CDR3 nucleotides: TGTGCCAGCAGGAGATCAGTTATGAACACTGAAGCTTTCTTT.

This clonotype was detected only a few times. This rearrangement joins TRBV7-9 to TRBJ1-1, with 9 bases aligning to TRBD1. The CDR3 has 16 amino acids. Germline loops: CDR1 SEHNR, CDR2 FQNEAQ (reference sequence). The junction had 7 bases not matched to a gene; V was cut back by 5 bases and J by 0 bases. In DNA form, the CDR3 reads TGTGCCAGCAGCCCCGGACAGGGGCTACTGAACACTGAAGCTTTCTTT. Protein product: CASSPGQGLLNTEAFF.

About this clonotype: This may be a read error: a much more frequent sequence differs by one nucleotide. The rearrangement uses TRBV5-1 and TRBJ1-1; 10 nucleotides line up with TRBD1. The CDR3 length is 15 residues. Trimming cost V 2 bases and J 3 bases; bases outside gene matches: 4. Germline CDR1 SGHRS, CDR2 YFSETQ. The CDR3 region is CASSFSGTGDTEAFF. CDR3 coding DNA: TGCGCCAGCAGCTTTTCCGGGACAGGGGACACTGAAGCTTTCTTT.

This clonotype was detected only a few times. The rearrangement uses TRBV4-3 and TRBJ2-1, with TRBD2 as a possible D gene (5 bases). The CDR3 length is 15 residues. Trimming took 1 base from V and 6 from J, leaving 13 bases between them. Germline V lookup: CDR1 LGHNA, CDR2 YSLEER. The CDR3, as DNA: TGCGCCAGCAGCCAAGGATTTGGCGGGTTCAATGAGCAGTTCTTC. This gives the protein CASSQGFGGFNEQFF.

In its sample, this clonotype was seen many times. The V gene is TRBV10-3, the J gene TRBJ1-1; D not resolved. The CDR3 covers 15 residues. Germline values: CDR1 ENHRY, CDR2 SYGVKD. V lost 4 bases to trimming and J lost 0 bases, with 12 bases between them. The CDR3 bases are TGTGCCATCAGTGGCTCCGGGCAGATGAACACTGAAGCTTTCTTT. It yields the protein CAISGSGQMNTEAFF.

This clonotype has more than one count but fewer than ten. V gene TRBV5-1 combines with J gene TRBJ2-1; tentative D call: TRBD2 (5 bases). This CDR3 comprises 15 residues. The germline CDR1 and CDR2 sequences are SGHRS and YFSETQ. The ends were cut back, 3 bases at V and 1 base at J, with 11 bases in the middle. The CDR3 region has the DNA TGCGCCAGCAGCTCTAAGGGCGGGTCCTACAATGAGCAGTTCTTC. Encoded protein: CASSSKGGSYNEQFF.

The rearrangement uses TRBV30 and TRBJ1-5; D is perhaps TRBD1 (5 bases). The germline CDR1 and CDR2 sequences are GTSNPN and SVGIG (reference sequence). The CDR3 is made up of 15 amino acids. Trimming removed 0 bases at V and 9 bases at J, with 18 bases between. CDR3 region: CAWSVSRALPLPQHF. The CDR3 DNA follows: TGTGCCTGGAGTGTCTCCAGGGCTTTGCCCCTGCCCCAGCATTTT.

In this sample, this clonotype turned up once. The chain joins TRBV7-9 to TRBJ2-1; TRBD1 is a possible D gene (7 bases). The germline CDR1 and CDR2 sequences are SEHNR and FQNEAQ (reference sequence). The germline V and J ends were trimmed by 2 bases and 8 bases, with 13 bases remaining between them. The length of the CDR3 is 14 residues. CDR3 DNA: TGTGCCAGCAGCTTAAGACAGGGACTCGATGAGCAGTTCTTC. The encoded protein is CASSLRQGLDEQFF.

V usage is TRBV4-2 and J usage is TRBJ2-6; TRBD2 matches 9 bases. Per germline, CDR1 LGHNA and CDR2 YNFKEQ. The length of the CDR3 is 19 residues. V gave up 4 bases and J gave up 0 bases; unmatched junction bases: 10. Here the CDR3 DNA reads TGTGCCAGCAGCCCCTCTAAGCGGGGGGCCAACTCTGGGGCCAACGTCCTGACTTTC. Translation: CASSPSKRGANSGANVLTF.

In its sample, this clonotype was seen a few times. V usage is TRBV14 and J usage is TRBJ2-2, with D perhaps matching TRBD2 (6 bases). The CDR3 contains 13 residues. Trimming cost V 3 bases and J 5 bases, with 7 bases left between them. Germline V gene data show CDR1 as SGHDN and CDR2 as FVKESK. The CDR3 region has the DNA TGTGCCAGCAGCCATGCGGGGACCGGGGAGCTGTTTTTT. It codes for CASSHAGTGELFF.

The table lists this clonotype with a few counts. The J gene is TRBJ2-2, the V gene TRBV5-8; D is perhaps TRBD1 or TRBD2 (5 bases each). V was shortened by 3 bases and J by 4 bases, with 13 bases between the two germline ends. The CDR3 covers 15 residues. CDR1 is SGHTS and CDR2 is YDEGEE in the germline V gene. The CDR3 loop is CASSWGTRTTGELFF. The DNA for the CDR3 is TGTGCCAGCAGCTGGGGGACCCGGACCACCGGGGAGCTGTTTTTT.

This clonotype came up a few times. The chain is built from TRBV2 and TRBJ2-3; D might be TRBD1 (5 bases). The V gene lost 4 bases and the J gene lost 6 bases, with 14 bases spanning the gap. Germline CDR1 reads SNHLY; CDR2 reads FYNNEI. CDR3 size: 14 residues. CDR3 region: CASSAGRAVDTQYF. CDR3 DNA: TGTGCCAGCAGTGCGGGCAGGGCGGTGGATACGCAGTATTTT.

The CDR3 protein is CASSPLAEYNEQFF. The DNA for the CDR3 is TGTGCCAGCAGCCCACTAGCGGAATACAATGAGCAGTTCTTC. The gene calls are TRBV3-1 and TRBJ2-1, with 8 bases lining up with TRBD2. With 4 bases clipped from V and 4 bases from J, the junction kept 3 bases outside the gene matches. The germline V gene has CDR1 LGHDT and CDR2 YNNKEL (reference sequence). The CDR3 spans 14 residues.

This clonotype was observed a handful of times. This rearrangement joins TRBV10-3 to TRBJ2-1; 8 bases are a match to TRBD1. V trimming: 5 bases; J trimming: 0 bases; junction bases outside the gene matches: 6. Germline V lookup: CDR1 ENHRY, CDR2 SYGVKD. The CDR3 runs to 16 residues. The CDR3 DNA reads TGTGCCATCAGTACCCGACAGGGGAGCTCCTACAATGAGCAGTTCTTC. The encoded protein is CAISTRQGSSYNEQFF.

As DNA, the CDR3 is TGTGCCAGCAGCTTAGGCACCAGGGGGGGCAGGGGTCATGAGCAGTTCTTC. Amino acid sequence: CASSLGTRGGRGHEQFF. The chain couples TRBV11-2 to TRBJ2-1; D tentatively reads TRBD1 or TRBD2 (7 bases each). V was cut by 1 base and J by 8 bases, with 21 bases left in between. CDR1 is SGHAT and CDR2 is FQNNGV in the germline V gene. The length of the CDR3 is 17 residues.